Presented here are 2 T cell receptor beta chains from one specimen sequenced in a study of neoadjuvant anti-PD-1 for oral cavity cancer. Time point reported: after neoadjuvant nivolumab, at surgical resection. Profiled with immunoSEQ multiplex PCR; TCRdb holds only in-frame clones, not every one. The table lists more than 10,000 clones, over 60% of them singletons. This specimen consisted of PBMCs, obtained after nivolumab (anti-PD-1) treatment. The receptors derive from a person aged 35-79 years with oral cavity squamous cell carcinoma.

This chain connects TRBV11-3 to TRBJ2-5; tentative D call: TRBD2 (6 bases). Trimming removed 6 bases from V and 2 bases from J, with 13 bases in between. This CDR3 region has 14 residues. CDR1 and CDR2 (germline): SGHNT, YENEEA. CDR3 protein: CASSKSGPQETQYF. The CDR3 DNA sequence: TGTGCCAGCAGTAAGAGCGGGCCGCAAGAGACCCAGTACTTC.

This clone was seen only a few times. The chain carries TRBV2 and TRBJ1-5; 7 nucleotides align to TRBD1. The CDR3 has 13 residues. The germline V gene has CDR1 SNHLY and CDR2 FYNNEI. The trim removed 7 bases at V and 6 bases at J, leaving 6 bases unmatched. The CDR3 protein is CASTTGTVQPQHF. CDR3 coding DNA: TGTGCCAGCACGACAGGGACGGTTCAGCCCCAGCATTTT.